The 21 T cell receptor beta chains given below trace back to one sample, sequenced in a study of shared clonotypes between healthy human individuals. The data were produced by immunoSEQ multiplex PCR, yet TCRdb's version contains in-frame clones alone and is incomplete. This sample yields about 2.4 million clones, of which 90% to 95% are seen a single time; about 0.34% belongs to the top ten. The source material was naive CD4+ T cells from PBMCs. Subset indicated: CD45RA+ positively selected. These receptors came from a man younger than 35 in good health. Some clones in this sample may be carry-over from other donors' samples.

The chain uses TRBV19 and TRBJ2-3; D is unclear. CDR1 is LNHDA and CDR2 is SQIVND in the germline V gene (reference sequence). V was pared by 10 bases and J by 6 bases, with 23 bases between. The CDR3 runs to 15 residues. The CDR3 here is CATTLGPPGVDTQYF. The CDR3 DNA reads TGTGCCACCACCCTGGGCCCCCCTGGGGTGGATACGCAGTATTTT. Complete variable domain (other parts from reference TRBV19 and TRBJ2-3): DGGITQSPKYLFRKEGQNVTLSCEQNLNHDAMYWYRQDPGQGLRLIYYSQIVNDFQKGDIAEGYSVSREKKESFPLTVTSAQKNPTAFYLCATTLGPPGVDTQYFGPGTRLTVL.

The chain is built from TRBV7-3 and TRBJ2-1; D unresolved. Between the trimmed V and J ends, which lost 1 base and 5 bases, there was a span of 6 bases. The germline CDR1 and CDR2 sequences are SGHTA and FQGTGA. CDR3 length: 13 residues. CDR3: CASSLRRNNEQFF. As DNA, the CDR3 is TGTGCCAGCAGCTTAAGAAGAAACAATGAGCAGTTCTTC.

For this clone: This sample also contains other DNA sequences that code for the same CDR3. The DNA of the CDR3 is TGTGCCAGCAGCCTGGGAGGTGCAAACACTGAAGCTTTCTTT. Encoded protein: CASSLGGANTEAFF. The chain recombines TRBV7-9 with TRBJ1-1; D ambiguous. Germline assignment: CDR1 SEHNR and CDR2 FQNEAQ (reference sequence). Trimming cost V 5 bases and J 2 bases, with 12 bases left between them. CDR3 length: 14 amino acids.

This clone was recorded only once. V gene TRBV6-1 combines with J gene TRBJ2-5; TRBD1 aligns across 9 bases. Germline CDR1 is MNHNS and CDR2 is SASEGT. The CDR3 has 15 amino acids. Trimming removed 6 bases from V and 0 bases from J; junction bases left unmatched: 5. As DNA, the CDR3 is TGTGCCAGCAGGGCGGGGACAGGGTACCAAGAGACCCAGTACTTC. As protein: CASRAGTGYQETQYF.

This chain uses TRBV19 with TRBJ1-5; unclear D gene. Germline V gene lookup returns CDR1 LNHDA and CDR2 SQIVND (reference sequence). V was cut by 5 bases and J by 5 bases, with 16 bases left in between. This CDR3 has 15 residues. The DNA for the CDR3 is TGTGCCAGTAGTTACAGCACTACCACTGATCAGCCCCAGCATTTT. Translating it yields CASSYSTTTDQPQHF.

V gene TRBV29-1 combines with J gene TRBJ2-1; D might be TRBD2 (5 bases). Trimming cost V 3 bases and J 2 bases, with 11 bases left between them. This CDR3 contains 14 residues. Germline CDR1 and CDR2: SQVTM and ANQGSEA. Here the CDR3 reads CSVDGLAAYNEQFF. Here the CDR3 DNA reads TGCAGCGTTGACGGGCTAGCAGCCTACAATGAGCAGTTCTTC.

The J gene is TRBJ2-1, the V gene TRBV9; D remains unclear. The CDR3 contains 15 residues. V shed 4 bases and J shed 0 bases, with 11 bases lying between them. Germline V gives CDR1 SGDLS, CDR2 YYNGEE. The CDR3 nucleotides read TGTGCCAGCAGCTCGAGTTTAAACTCCTACAATGAGCAGTTCTTC. Translation gives CASSSSLNSYNEQFF.

V and J are TRBV19 and TRBJ2-7, with D perhaps matching TRBD2 (6 bases). Germline CDR1 is LNHDA and CDR2 is SQIVND (reference sequence). The CDR3 runs to 13 residues. The germline V and J ends were trimmed by 4 bases and 2 bases, with 9 bases remaining between them. The CDR3 loop reads CASSKREAYEQYF. CDR3 DNA: TGTGCCAGTAGTAAGAGGGAGGCCTACGAGCAGTACTTC.

The chain couples TRBV7-6 to TRBJ2-2, with TRBD2 identical over 14 bases. Trimming at V came to 1 base and at J to 5 bases, leaving 6 bases not matched to a gene. Germline values: CDR1 SGHVS, CDR2 FNYEAQ. This CDR3 region has 18 residues. This chain's CDR3 is CASSLGLAGGPFTGELFF. CDR3 coding DNA: TGTGCCAGCAGCTTAGGACTAGCGGGAGGGCCGTTTACCGGGGAGCTGTTTTTT.

This clone was counted once. This chain links TRBV29-1 with TRBJ2-5, with TRBD1 matching 10 bases. Germline CDR1 SQVTM, CDR2 ANQGSEA. V was pared by 5 bases and J by 1 base, with 4 bases of the junction left unmatched. This CDR3 has 14 residues. CDR3 sequence reads: CSVKDRGTQETQYF. The DNA of the CDR3 is TGCAGCGTTAAGGACAGGGGGACCCAAGAGACCCAGTACTTC.

CDR3 in amino acids: CASSEARNQETQYF. The CDR3 DNA follows: TGTGCCAGCAGTGAAGCTCGGAACCAAGAGACCCAGTACTTC. The chain carries TRBV6-1 and TRBJ2-5; D remains ambiguous. The V gene lost 0 bases and the J gene lost 0 bases, with 5 bases spanning the gap. The CDR3 covers 14 residues. CDR1 is MNHNS, CDR2 SASEGT, per germline.

This clone was seen only once. The same CDR3 arises from other DNA sequences in this sample as well. The J gene is TRBJ2-5, the V gene TRBV18; unclear D gene. Trimming removed 2 bases from V and 2 bases from J, with 9 bases in between. In germline, CDR1 is KGHSH, CDR2 LQKENI. The CDR3 contains 14 residues. The CDR3: CASSPGQVQETQYF. DNA for the CDR3: TGTGCCAGCTCACCAGGGCAAGTGCAAGAGACCCAGTACTTC.

The CDR3 coding sequence is TGTGCCAGTAGTATTGACCGGGGGTTGGCCAATGAGCAGTTCTTC. Protein: CASSIDRGLANEQFF. The rearrangement links TRBV19 to TRBJ2-1; D possibly corresponds to TRBD2 (6 bases). The CDR3 runs to 15 residues. The V end was cut by 3 bases, the J end by 6 bases, with 15 bases between. From germline, CDR1 is LNHDA and CDR2 SQIVND (reference sequence).

V is TRBV25-1 and J is TRBJ2-3; no reliable D call. CDR1 is MGHDK and CDR2 is SYGVNS in the germline V gene. CDR3 length: 17 residues. Trimming removed 0 bases at V and 3 bases at J, with 16 bases between. CDR3 protein: CASSEYASIQRTDTQYF. For the CDR3, the DNA is TGTGCCAGCAGTGAATACGCGTCCATCCAGAGGACAGATACGCAGTATTTT.

Comment on this clone: This sample also contains other DNA sequences that code for the same CDR3. The V and J genes are TRBV19 and TRBJ2-1, with D possibly being TRBD2 (6 bases). The CDR3 is 12 amino acids. V lost 6 bases and J lost 7, with 10 bases in between. Germline V gives CDR1 LNHDA, CDR2 SQIVND (reference sequence). This CDR3 is CASRGLSNEQFF. The CDR3 region has the DNA TGTGCCAGTAGGGGACTCTCAAATGAGCAGTTCTTC.

The chain is built from TRBV2 and TRBJ1-3; D gene ambiguous. Trimming stripped 7 bases from V and 0 bases from J, with 10 bases between. This CDR3 has 14 residues. The germline CDR1 and CDR2 sequences are SNHLY and FYNNEI. The CDR3: CASNIGLSGNTIYF. The CDR3 coding sequence is TGTGCCAGCAATATCGGCCTCTCTGGAAACACCATATATTTT.

The genes are TRBV4-3 and TRBJ2-7; 9 bases agree with TRBD1. The CDR3 has 14 amino acids. Germline V gene lookup returns CDR1 LGHNA and CDR2 YSLEER. Trimming removed 2 bases from V and 3 bases from J; junction bases left unmatched: 2. CDR3 amino acids: CASSQQTGGYEQYF. The DNA of the CDR3 is TGCGCCAGCAGCCAACAGACAGGGGGCTACGAGCAGTACTTC.

The chain links TRBV7-3 to TRBJ2-2, with unresolved D. The germline V and J ends were trimmed by 5 bases and 1 base, with 5 bases remaining between them. There are 13 residues in the CDR3. Germline CDR1 and CDR2: SGHTA and FQGTGA. As DNA, the CDR3 is TGTGCCAGCAGCGGGCAGAACACCGGGGAGCTGTTTTTT. It encodes CASSGQNTGELFF.

The genes are TRBV6-6 and TRBJ1-1; D call uncertain. Germline V gene sequence: CDR1 MNHNY, CDR2 SVGAGI (reference sequence). CDR3 length: 15 amino acids. Trimming cost V 0 bases and J 1 base, with 9 bases left between them. Here the CDR3 reads CASSYSRRKNTEAFF. In DNA form, the CDR3 reads TGTGCCAGCAGTTACTCCCGCAGGAAGAACACTGAAGCTTTCTTT.

This clone was recorded only once. The V and J genes are TRBV7-2 and TRBJ2-1, with 9 bases that match TRBD2. This CDR3 has 15 amino acids. The V segment lost 6 bases and the J segment 8 bases; nucleotides outside the gene matches: 11. Per the germline V gene, CDR1 is SGHTA and CDR2 is FQGNSA. The CDR3 DNA is TGTGCCAGCAGGTTCGATAGCGGGAGTACCTATGAGCAGTTCTTC. Translated: CASRFDSGSTYEQFF.

This chain joins TRBV5-6 and TRBJ2-7; D is possibly TRBD2 (6 bases). From germline, CDR1 is SGHDT and CDR2 YYEEEE. V was cut by 3 bases and J by 4 bases, with 20 bases left in between. This CDR3 has 16 residues. CDR3 amino acids: CASSSFGRGRTYEQYF. CDR3 nucleotides: TGTGCCAGCAGCTCCTTTGGGCGGGGCCGAACTTACGAGCAGTACTTC.